The clone carrying this T cell receptor (beta chain) appeared many times. The antigen is unknown. Graves' hyperthyroidism was deemed stable absent ophthalmopathy progression within 18 months. This sample stems from a study of T cells in Graves' hyperthyroidism and ophthalmopathy. General study points: A median roughly 6.6 months before onset, the model predicted ophthalmopathy.

Using RNA transcripts as the source, TCR beta CDR3 regions were amplified. Using the HTBI primer set, a first-round RT-PCR was run on the TCR CDR3. TCRdb processed the multiplex PCR reads anew with MiXCR; each CDR3 protein has one entry. Among approximately 740,000 distinct CDR3 sequences listed, around 15% were seen once. This sequence originates from a young woman with Graves' hyperthyroidism. Sequenced sample: blood.

CDR3 bases: TGCGCCAGCAGCCTCCGGGTTCTCTCCAACACTGAAGCTTTCTTT. Translation gives CASSLRVLSNTEAFF. This chain connects TRBV4-1 to TRBJ1-1; D gene ambiguous. Trimming took 4 bases from V and 2 from J, leaving 14 bases between them. The CDR3 consists of 15 residues. Germline V gene lookup returns CDR1 MGHRA and CDR2 YSYEKL.